This record concerns one TCR beta chain sequence. Its target is unknown. Clones were read by immunoSEQ multiplex PCR, and TCRdb kept only the in-frame ones, dropping some. The sample has 2 million to 2.5 million clones, about 90% seen once; the top ten hold 0.3% to 0.4%. This record comes from a study of shared clonotypes between healthy human individuals. Broader study findings: It was the non-shared clonotypes that had lower generation probabilities than clonotypes shared by all four donors.

Unmatched junction bases numbered 5, after V lost 4 bases and J lost 10 bases. This CDR3 contains 13 residues. CDR1 and CDR2 from the germline V gene are SGHRS and YFSETQ. The chain has TRBV5-1 and TRBJ2-1; 10 bases line up with TRBD2. This sequence originates from a man aged 18 to 29 in good health. Some clones in this sample may be carry-over from other donors' samples. Sequenced material: naive CD4+ T cells from PBMCs. Documented subset: CD45RA+ positively selected. The CDR3 spells CASSTGLASEQFF. The CDR3 DNA follows: TGCGCCAGCAGCACGGGACTAGCGAGCGAGCAGTTCTTC.